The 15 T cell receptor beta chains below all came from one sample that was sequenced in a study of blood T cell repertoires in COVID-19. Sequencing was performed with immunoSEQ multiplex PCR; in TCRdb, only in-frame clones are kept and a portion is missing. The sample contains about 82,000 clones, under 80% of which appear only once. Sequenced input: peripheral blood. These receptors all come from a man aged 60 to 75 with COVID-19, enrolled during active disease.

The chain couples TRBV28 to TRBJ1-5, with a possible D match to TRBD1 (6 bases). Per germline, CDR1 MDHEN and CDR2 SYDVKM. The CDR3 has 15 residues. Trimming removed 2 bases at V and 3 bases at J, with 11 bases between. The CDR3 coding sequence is TGTGCCAGCAGTTTAGGAAACAGGGTCAATCAGCCCCAGCATTTT. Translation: CASSLGNRVNQPQHF.

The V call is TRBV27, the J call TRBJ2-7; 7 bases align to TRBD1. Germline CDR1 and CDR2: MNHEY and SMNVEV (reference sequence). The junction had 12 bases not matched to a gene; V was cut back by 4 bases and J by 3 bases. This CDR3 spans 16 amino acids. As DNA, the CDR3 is TGTGCCAGCAGTTCGACGACCGGGACAGCGATCTACGAGCAGTACTTC. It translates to CASSSTTGTAIYEQYF.

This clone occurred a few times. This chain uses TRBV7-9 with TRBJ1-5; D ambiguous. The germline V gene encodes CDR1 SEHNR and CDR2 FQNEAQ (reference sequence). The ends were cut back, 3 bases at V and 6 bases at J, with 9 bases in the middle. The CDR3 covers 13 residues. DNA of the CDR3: TGTGCCAGCAGCTTGGGAGGGTCTCAGCCCCAGCATTTT. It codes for CASSLGGSQPQHF.

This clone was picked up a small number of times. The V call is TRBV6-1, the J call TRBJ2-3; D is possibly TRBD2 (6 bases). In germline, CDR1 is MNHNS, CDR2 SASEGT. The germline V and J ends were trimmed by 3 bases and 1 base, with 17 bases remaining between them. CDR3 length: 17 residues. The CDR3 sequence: CASSEGMGGEGTDTQYF. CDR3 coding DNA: TGTGCCAGCAGTGAGGGTATGGGGGGAGAGGGCACAGATACGCAGTATTTT.

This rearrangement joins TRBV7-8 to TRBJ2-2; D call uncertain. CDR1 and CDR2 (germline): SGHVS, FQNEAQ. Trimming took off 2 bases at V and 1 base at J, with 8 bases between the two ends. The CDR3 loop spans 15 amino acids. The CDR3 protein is CASSLRGKNTGELFF. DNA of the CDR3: TGTGCCAGCAGCTTAAGAGGCAAGAACACCGGGGAGCTGTTTTTT.

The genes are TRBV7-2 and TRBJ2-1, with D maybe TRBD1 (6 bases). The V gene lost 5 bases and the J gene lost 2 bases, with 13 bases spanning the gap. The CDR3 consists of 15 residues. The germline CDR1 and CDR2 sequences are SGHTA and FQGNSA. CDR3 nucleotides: TGTGCCAGCAGCCCCCCCAGGGGCCCCTACAATGAGCAGTTCTTC. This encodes CASSPPRGPYNEQFF.

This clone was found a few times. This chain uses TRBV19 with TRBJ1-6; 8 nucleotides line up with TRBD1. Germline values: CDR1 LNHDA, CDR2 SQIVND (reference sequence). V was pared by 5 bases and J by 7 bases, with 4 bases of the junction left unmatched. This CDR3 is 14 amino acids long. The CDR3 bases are TGTGCCAGTAGTTTGACAGGGGTAAATTCACCCCTCCACTTT. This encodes CASSLTGVNSPLHF.

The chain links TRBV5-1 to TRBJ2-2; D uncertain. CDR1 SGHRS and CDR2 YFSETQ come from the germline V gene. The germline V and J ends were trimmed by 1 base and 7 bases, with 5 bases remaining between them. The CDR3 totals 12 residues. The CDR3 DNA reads TGCGCCAGCAGCTTGTTTAGCGGGGAGCTGTTTTTT. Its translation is CASSLFSGELFF.

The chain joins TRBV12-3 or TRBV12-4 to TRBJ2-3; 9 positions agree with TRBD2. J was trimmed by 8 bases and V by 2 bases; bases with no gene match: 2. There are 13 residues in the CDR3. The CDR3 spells CASSLQTSGTQYF. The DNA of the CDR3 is TGTGCCAGCAGTTTACAGACTAGCGGTACGCAGTATTTT.

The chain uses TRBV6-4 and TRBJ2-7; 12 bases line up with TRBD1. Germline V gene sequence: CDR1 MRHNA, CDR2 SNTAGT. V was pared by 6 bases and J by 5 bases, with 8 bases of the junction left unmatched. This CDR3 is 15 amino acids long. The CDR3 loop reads CASSPSGTGGHEQYF. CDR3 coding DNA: TGTGCCAGCAGCCCCTCGGGGACAGGGGGCCACGAGCAGTACTTC.

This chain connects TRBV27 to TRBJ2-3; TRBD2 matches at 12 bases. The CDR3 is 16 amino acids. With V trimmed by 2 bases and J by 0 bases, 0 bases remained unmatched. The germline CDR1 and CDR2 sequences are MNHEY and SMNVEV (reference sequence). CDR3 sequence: CASSLLAGGSTDTQYF. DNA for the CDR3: TGTGCCAGCAGTTTACTAGCGGGAGGGAGCACAGATACGCAGTATTTT.

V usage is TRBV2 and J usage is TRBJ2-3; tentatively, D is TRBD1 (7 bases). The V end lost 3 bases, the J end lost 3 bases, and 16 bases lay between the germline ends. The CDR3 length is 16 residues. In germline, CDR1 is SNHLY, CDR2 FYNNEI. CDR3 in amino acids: CASSDDRTGGTDTQYF. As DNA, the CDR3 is TGTGCCAGCAGTGATGATCGGACAGGAGGGACAGATACGCAGTATTTT.

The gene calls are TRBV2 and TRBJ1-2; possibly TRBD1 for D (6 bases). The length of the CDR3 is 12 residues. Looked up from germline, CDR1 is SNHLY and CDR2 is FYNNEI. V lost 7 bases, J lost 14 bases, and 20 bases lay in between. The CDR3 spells CASIGGPQLRTF. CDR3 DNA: TGTGCCAGCATCGGGGGGCCACAACTTAGAACCTTC. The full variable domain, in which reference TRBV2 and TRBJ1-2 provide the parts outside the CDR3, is EPEVTQTPSHQVTQMGQEVILRCVPISNHLYFYWYRQILGQKVEFLVSFYNNEISEKSEIFDDQFSVERPDGSNFTLKIRSTKLEDSAMYFCASIGGPQLRTFGSGTRLTVV.

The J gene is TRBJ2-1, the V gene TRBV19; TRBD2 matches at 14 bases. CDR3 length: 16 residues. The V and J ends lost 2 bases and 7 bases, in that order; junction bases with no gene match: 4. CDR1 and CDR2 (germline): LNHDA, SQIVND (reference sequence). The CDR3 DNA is TGTGCCAGTAGTATAACGAGACTAGCGGGAGGGAATGAGCAGTTCTTC. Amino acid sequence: CASSITRLAGGNEQFF.

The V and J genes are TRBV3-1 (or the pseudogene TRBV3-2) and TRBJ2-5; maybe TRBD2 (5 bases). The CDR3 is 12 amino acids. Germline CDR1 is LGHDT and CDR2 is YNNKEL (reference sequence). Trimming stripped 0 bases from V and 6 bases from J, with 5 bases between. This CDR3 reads CASSQDGKTQYF. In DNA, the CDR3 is TGTGCCAGCAGCCAAGACGGGAAGACCCAGTACTTC.